The clone carrying this T cell receptor beta chain was observed many times. This sample was taken from a study of read filtering for tumor transcriptome and immune sequencing. The overall study: Revised staging placed eight or nine patients in R-ISS I, about 15 in II, more than 5 in III.

The library was built from around 400 ng RNA with molecular barcoded adaptors for alpha/delta and beta/gamma chains. TCRdb ran MiXCR on the reads and lists one entry per CDR3 protein. This sample has 30,000 to 45,000 distinct CDR3 sequences, with roughly 13% found just once. The V and J ends lost 4 bases and 6 bases, in that order; junction bases with no gene match: 8. This CDR3 contains 15 residues. Germline loops: CDR1 SGHRS, CDR2 YFSETQ. This chain joins TRBV5-1 and TRBJ2-1, with 9 bases matching TRBD1. The specimen sequenced was a population of CD138-negative cells sorted from bone marrow. This TCR derives from a donor at least 40 years old with multiple myeloma. The CDR3 region has the DNA TGCGCCAGCAGCACGGGACAGGGTAAATTCAATGAGCAGTTCTTC. It yields the protein CASSTGQGKFNEQFF.